Listed below are T cell receptor beta chains from one sample, sequenced in a study of shared clonotypes between healthy human individuals. Clones were sequenced by immunoSEQ multiplex PCR, and TCRdb holds only the in-frame ones, with some missing. Of 2,100,000 or so clones detected, 90% to 97% appear once; the ten largest clones hold over 0.1%. The specimen was naive CD4+ T cells sorted from blood. The receptors shown here come from a man aged 18 to 35 in good health. The CDR3 runs from the conserved cysteine through the conserved F or W. A D gene is named only where the DNA matches it firmly. Size values are once, few and many counts, or a class for expanded clones, and some rows have none.

J gene: TRBJ2-1
D gene: -
clone size: -
V gene: TRBV6-5
CDR3 DNA: TGTGCCAGCAGTTACACCTGGGCCTCGGAGAGCGATGAGCAGTTCTTC
CDR3 protein: CASSYTWASESDEQFF

J gene: TRBJ2-1
D gene: TRBD1
clone size: once
V gene: TRBV18
CDR3 DNA: TGTGCCAGCTCCCTCTCAGGGGGGACAGGGTGGGACAATGAGCAGTTCTTC
CDR3 protein: CASSLSGGTGWDNEQFF

J gene: TRBJ1-3
D gene: -
clone size: -
V gene: TRBV5-1
CDR3 DNA: TGCGCCAGCAGCTTGGCCGTGGACTCTGGAAACACCATATATTTT
CDR3 protein: CASSLAVDSGNTIYF

J gene: TRBJ1-1
D gene: -
clone size: -
V gene: TRBV19
CDR3 DNA: TGTGCCAGTAGACAGACAGCAGGTAACACTGAAGCTTTCTTT
CDR3 protein: CASRQTAGNTEAFF

J gene: TRBJ2-3
D gene: -
clone size: -
V gene: TRBV30
CDR3 DNA: TGTGCCTGGAGTCGGGACGTAAAGTCCACAGATACGCAGTATTTT
CDR3 protein: CAWSRDVKSTDTQYF

J gene: TRBJ1-2
D gene: -
clone size: -
V gene: TRBV10-1
CDR3 DNA: TGCGCCAGCAGTGAGTCGGGGGGGCAGTTTAACTATGGCTACACCTTC
CDR3 protein: CASSESGGQFNYGYTF

J gene: TRBJ2-2
D gene: TRBD2
clone size: -
V gene: TRBV10-3
CDR3 DNA: TGTGCCATCAGTGCTAGCGGTTCGAACACCGGGGAGCTGTTTTTT
CDR3 protein: CAISASGSNTGELFF

J gene: TRBJ2-3
D gene: TRBD1
clone size: -
V gene: TRBV5-1
CDR3 DNA: TGCGCCAGCAGTCCCGGGACAGGGCCCACAGATACGCAGTATTTT
CDR3 protein: CASSPGTGPTDTQYF

J gene: TRBJ2-7
D gene: -
clone size: -
V gene: TRBV5-6
CDR3 DNA: TGTGCCAGCAGCCCGACTAGTCCCTACGAGCAGTACTTC
CDR3 protein: CASSPTSPYEQYF

J gene: TRBJ2-5
D gene: -
clone size: -
V gene: TRBV2
CDR3 DNA: TGTGCCAGCAGGAGCGACATCGGGACCCAGTACTTC
CDR3 protein: CASRSDIGTQYF

J gene: TRBJ2-3
D gene: TRBD2
clone size: -
V gene: TRBV6-6
CDR3 DNA: TGTGCCAGCAGTTTTGCGGGAGGGGCCACGAATACGCAGTATTTT
CDR3 protein: CASSFAGGATNTQYF

J gene: TRBJ2-7
D gene: -
clone size: -
V gene: TRBV6-5
CDR3 DNA: TGTGCCAGCAGTTACAAAGGTGGGGATTCCTACGAGCAGTACTTC
CDR3 protein: CASSYKGGDSYEQYF

J gene: TRBJ2-2
D gene: -
clone size: -
V gene: TRBV11-2
CDR3 DNA: TGTGCCAGCAGCGTAGGATGGGGTAACACCGGGGAGCTGTTTTTT
CDR3 protein: CASSVGWGNTGELFF

J gene: TRBJ2-2
D gene: TRBD1
clone size: once
V gene: TRBV6-1
CDR3 DNA: TGTGCCAGCAGTGGGGGACAGTTTCGCACCGGGGAGCTGTTTTTT
CDR3 protein: CASSGGQFRTGELFF

J gene: TRBJ2-2
D gene: -
clone size: -
V gene: TRBV6-5
CDR3 DNA: TGTGCCAGCAGCGCCTACAGGGATACCACCGGGGAGCTGTTTTTT
CDR3 protein: CASSAYRDTTGELFF

J gene: TRBJ1-2
D gene: -
clone size: once
V gene: TRBV18
CDR3 DNA: TGTGCCAGCTCACCGTCCGAGGGCAGGGGCCATGGCTACACCTTC
CDR3 protein: CASSPSEGRGHGYTF

J gene: TRBJ2-2
D gene: -
clone size: -
V gene: TRBV5-1
CDR3 DNA: TGCGCCAGCAGCTTGGCCGGTACCTACGTGACAGGGAACACCGGGGAGCTGTTTTTT
CDR3 protein: CASSLAGTYVTGNTGELFF

J gene: TRBJ1-4
D gene: TRBD1
clone size: -
V gene: TRBV28
CDR3 DNA: TGTGCCAGCAGCTCCGGGACAGGAGAGAATGAAAAACTGTTTTTT
CDR3 protein: CASSSGTGENEKLFF

J gene: TRBJ1-1
D gene: -
clone size: -
V gene: TRBV10-3
CDR3 DNA: TGTGCCATCAGTGCAGGAGGTGGGTACACTGAAGCTTTCTTT
CDR3 protein: CAISAGGGYTEAFF

J gene: TRBJ1-5
D gene: -
clone size: -
V gene: TRBV7-8
CDR3 DNA: TGTGCCAGCAGCTTAGATGGCACGCGAACCCTTGGTGGCAATCAGCCCCAGCATTTT
CDR3 protein: CASSLDGTRTLGGNQPQHF

J gene: TRBJ1-1
D gene: -
clone size: -
V gene: TRBV18
CDR3 DNA: TGTGCCAGCTCACCACCGCAGAACACTGAAGCTTTCTTT
CDR3 protein: CASSPPQNTEAFF

J gene: TRBJ2-3
D gene: -
clone size: -
V gene: TRBV7-9
CDR3 DNA: TGTGCCAGCACCCATAACAGCGATACGCAGTATTTT
CDR3 protein: CASTHNSDTQYF

J gene: TRBJ1-2
D gene: -
clone size: -
V gene: TRBV28
CDR3 DNA: TGTGCCAGCAGCCCATGGGGGGAAAGCAACTATGGCTACACCTTC
CDR3 protein: CASSPWGESNYGYTF

J gene: TRBJ2-2
D gene: TRBD2
clone size: -
V gene: TRBV5-4
CDR3 DNA: TGTGCCAGCAGCCCGGGAGGGGAGGGTTCTTACACCGGGGAGCTGTTTTTT
CDR3 protein: CASSPGGEGSYTGELFF

J gene: TRBJ1-4
D gene: -
clone size: -
V gene: TRBV6-5
CDR3 DNA: TGTGCCAGCAGTTACTCGACCGGGGTCGGGGAAAAACTGTTTTTT
CDR3 protein: CASSYSTGVGEKLFF

J gene: TRBJ2-7
D gene: -
clone size: -
V gene: TRBV12-2
CDR3 DNA: TGTGCAAGTCGCTTAACCCCCACGGACAGGGCCTCCTACGAGCAGTACTTC
CDR3 protein: CASRLTPTDRASYEQYF

J gene: TRBJ1-1
D gene: -
clone size: -
V gene: TRBV19
CDR3 DNA: TGTGCCAGTAGCCACCTGGACAGAGAAGCTTTCTTT
CDR3 protein: CASSHLDREAFF

J gene: TRBJ2-7
D gene: -
clone size: -
V gene: TRBV30
CDR3 DNA: TGTGCCTGGAGTGCCCCCCCAGTAGACAACGAGCAGTACTTC
CDR3 protein: CAWSAPPVDNEQYF

J gene: TRBJ1-4
D gene: TRBD1
clone size: -
V gene: TRBV6-4
CDR3 DNA: TGTGCCAGCAGTGCGACAGGGGGTGGTGAAAAACTGTTTTTT
CDR3 protein: CASSATGGGEKLFF

J gene: TRBJ1-2
D gene: TRBD1
clone size: -
V gene: TRBV2
CDR3 DNA: TGTGCCAGCAGTTTGACAGGGCGCATGGATGGCTACACCTTC
CDR3 protein: CASSLTGRMDGYTF

J gene: TRBJ1-6
D gene: -
clone size: -
V gene: TRBV25-1
CDR3 DNA: TGTGCCAGCACGGGACGGATAAAAAATTCACCCCTCCACTTT
CDR3 protein: CASTGRIKNSPLHF

J gene: TRBJ1-4
D gene: TRBD1
clone size: once
V gene: TRBV19
CDR3 DNA: TGTGCCAGTAGTGCCGGACAGGGAGCACTGGAAAAACTGTTTTTT
CDR3 protein: CASSAGQGALEKLFF

J gene: TRBJ2-1
D gene: -
clone size: -
V gene: TRBV7-7
CDR3 DNA: TGTGCTAGCAGCCGCGGGGATAGCTCCTACAATGAGCAGTTCTTC
CDR3 protein: CASSRGDSSYNEQFF

J gene: TRBJ2-7
D gene: TRBD2
clone size: -
V gene: TRBV4-3
CDR3 DNA: TGCGCCAGCAGCCAGGCCCCTTCTAGCGGACCCTACGAGCAGTACTTC
CDR3 protein: CASSQAPSSGPYEQYF

J gene: TRBJ1-1
D gene: -
clone size: -
V gene: TRBV4-3
CDR3 DNA: TGCGCCAGCAGCCAAGTCGCCAGCACTGAAGCTTTCTTT
CDR3 protein: CASSQVASTEAFF

J gene: TRBJ2-3
D gene: -
clone size: -
V gene: TRBV4-3
CDR3 DNA: TGCGCCAGCAGCCAAGGACAGCCCACAGATACGCAGTATTTT
CDR3 protein: CASSQGQPTDTQYF

J gene: TRBJ2-1
D gene: -
clone size: -
V gene: TRBV11-3
CDR3 DNA: TGTGCCAGCAGCTTAGACTCAGGGAGTATCTACAATGAGCAGTTCTTC
CDR3 protein: CASSLDSGSIYNEQFF

J gene: TRBJ2-1
D gene: -
clone size: -
V gene: TRBV5-4
CDR3 DNA: TGTGCCAGCAGCTTGAGGGGGGCCTACAATGAGCAGTTCTTC
CDR3 protein: CASSLRGAYNEQFF

J gene: TRBJ1-6
D gene: TRBD1
clone size: once
V gene: TRBV7-2
CDR3 DNA: TGTGCCAGCAGCTTAGGCAGGGGGTTTTCACCCCTCCACTTT
CDR3 protein: CASSLGRGFSPLHF

J gene: TRBJ2-3
D gene: -
clone size: -
V gene: TRBV2
CDR3 DNA: TGTGCCAGCAGTGAAAATGGGGGATCCGCAGATACGCAGTATTTT
CDR3 protein: CASSENGGSADTQYF

J gene: TRBJ1-1
D gene: -
clone size: -
V gene: TRBV5-6
CDR3 DNA: TGTGCCAGCAGCTTGGGTCTCGCAGGCCAAATTGAAGCTTTCTTT
CDR3 protein: CASSLGLAGQIEAFF

J gene: TRBJ2-5
D gene: TRBD2
clone size: -
V gene: TRBV19
CDR3 DNA: TGTGCCACCAGGGGACTAGCAGGGGAGACCCAGTACTTC
CDR3 protein: CATRGLAGETQYF

J gene: TRBJ2-5
D gene: TRBD2
clone size: -
V gene: TRBV28
CDR3 DNA: TGTGCCAGCAGTTTGACTAGCGGGGGGAGAGAGACCCAGTACTTC
CDR3 protein: CASSLTSGGRETQYF

J gene: TRBJ2-7
D gene: -
clone size: -
V gene: TRBV23-1
CDR3 DNA: TGCGCCAGCAGTCAAATGGTGGAACACATAGAGCCCTACGAGCAGTACTTC
CDR3 protein: CASSQMVEHIEPYEQYF

J gene: TRBJ1-6
D gene: TRBD1
clone size: -
V gene: TRBV10-3
CDR3 DNA: TGTGCCATCAGGGGACAGGGTTCCGAAGATTCACCCCTCCACTTT
CDR3 protein: CAIRGQGSEDSPLHF

J gene: TRBJ1-5
D gene: -
clone size: -
V gene: TRBV10-3
CDR3 DNA: TGTGCCATCAGTGAGTCGCACAGGGCAAGCAATCAGCCCCAGCATTTT
CDR3 protein: CAISESHRASNQPQHF

J gene: TRBJ2-1
D gene: -
clone size: -
V gene: TRBV5-1
CDR3 DNA: TGCGCCAGCAGCCCGGTGGGAAACAATGAGCAGTTCTTC
CDR3 protein: CASSPVGNNEQFF

J gene: TRBJ1-5
D gene: -
clone size: -
V gene: TRBV5-3
CDR3 DNA: TGTGCCAGAAAGCAGGCGGGGGCAGGACAGCCCCAGCATTTT
CDR3 protein: CARKQAGAGQPQHF

J gene: TRBJ2-3
D gene: -
clone size: -
V gene: TRBV5-1
CDR3 DNA: TGCGCCAGGGCATCGGAATATACGCAGTATTTT
CDR3 protein: CARASEYTQYF

J gene: TRBJ1-1
D gene: -
clone size: -
V gene: TRBV27
CDR3 DNA: TGTGCCAGCAGTTTCGTCCGAGGAGGGGAAGCTTTCTTT
CDR3 protein: CASSFVRGGEAFF

J gene: TRBJ1-6
D gene: -
clone size: few
V gene: TRBV5-6
CDR3 DNA: TGTGCCAGCAGTAGAAGGTACACCCTCGATTCACCCCTCCACTTT
CDR3 protein: CASSRRYTLDSPLHF

J gene: TRBJ1-2
D gene: -
clone size: -
V gene: TRBV28
CDR3 DNA: TGTGCCAGCAGCCTGTGGGGGGCGGGTTATGGCTACACCTTC
CDR3 protein: CASSLWGAGYGYTF

J gene: TRBJ2-7
D gene: TRBD1
clone size: -
V gene: TRBV18
CDR3 DNA: TGTGCCAGCTCACCACCGACAGGGGCCTACGAGCAGTACTTC
CDR3 protein: CASSPPTGAYEQYF

J gene: TRBJ2-7
D gene: -
clone size: -
V gene: TRBV12-2
CDR3 DNA: TGTGCAAGTCGCTTAGTTCTCGGACAGGGTGAGTTC
CDR3 protein: CASRLVLGQGEF